The 26 T cell receptor beta chains below come from one sample, sequenced in a study of T cell repertoires in ileal Crohn's disease. Using immunoSEQ multiplex PCR, the repertoire was profiled, and TCRdb retains in-frame clones only, with some absent. This table holds tens of thousands of clones, about 81% found once. The sample consisted of ileal tissue. The receptors stem from an adult with Crohn's disease.

The genes are TRBV4-3 and TRBJ2-3, with 7 bases that match TRBD2. Germline V lookup: CDR1 LGHNA, CDR2 YSLEER. The CDR3 runs 15 residues. V trimming: 5 bases; J trimming: 1 base; junction bases outside the gene matches: 6. The CDR3 region is CASSGDYRGTDTQYF. The CDR3 DNA reads TGCGCCAGCAGCGGGGACTACAGAGGCACAGATACGCAGTATTTT.

The chain links TRBV27 to TRBJ1-1; a possible D gene is TRBD1 (6 bases). The CDR3 is 13 residues long. Germline assignment: CDR1 MNHEY and CDR2 SMNVEV (reference sequence). V lost 0 bases and J 7 bases, leaving 9 bases between the germline ends. CDR3 coding DNA: TGTGCCAGCAGTTTATCGGGGGCATTTGAAGCTTTCTTT. Translated, it gives CASSLSGAFEAFF.

This clone was observed a few times. The V call is TRBV10-3, the J call TRBJ2-3; weak D call: TRBD1 (5 bases). Germline values: CDR1 ENHRY, CDR2 SYGVKD. This CDR3 region has 13 residues. Trimming removed 6 bases from V and 2 bases from J, with 9 bases in between. The CDR3 is CAIRQGTTDTQYF. The CDR3, as DNA: TGTGCCATCAGGCAGGGTACCACAGATACGCAGTATTTT.

V gene TRBV19 combines with J gene TRBJ1-5; D might be TRBD1 (5 bases). The CDR3 has 13 amino acids. Germline lookup yields CDR1 LNHDA and CDR2 SQIVND (reference sequence). Trimming pared 2 bases from V and 5 bases from J, leaving 7 bases between. This CDR3 is CASSIQGDQPQHF. As DNA, the CDR3 is TGTGCCAGTAGTATACAGGGTGATCAGCCCCAGCATTTT.

The chain uses TRBV6-6 and TRBJ2-2, with D uncertain. This CDR3 comprises 15 residues. Germline V gives CDR1 MNHNY, CDR2 SVGAGI (reference sequence). The V end was cut by 5 bases, the J end by 0 bases, with 10 bases between. The CDR3 sequence is CASSTAAANTGELFF. The CDR3 region has the DNA TGTGCCAGCAGTACTGCGGCAGCGAACACCGGGGAGCTGTTTTTT.

V and J are TRBV5-1 and TRBJ2-5; D is possibly TRBD2 (5 bases). This CDR3 is 15 amino acids long. The V gene's germline CDR1 is SGHRS and CDR2 YFSETQ. V lost 2 bases, J lost 2 bases, and 13 bases lay in between. As DNA, the CDR3 is TGCGCCAGCAGCTTAAACTCCGGGAATCAAGAGACCCAGTACTTC. This translates into CASSLNSGNQETQYF.

The rearrangement joins TRBV19 to TRBJ2-5; D gene ambiguous. This CDR3 comprises 14 residues. V lost 2 bases, J lost 5 bases, and 12 bases lay in between. Looked up from germline, CDR1 is LNHDA and CDR2 is SQIVND (reference sequence). The CDR3 loop is CASSILAVPETQYF. The CDR3 nucleotides read TGTGCCAGTAGTATACTCGCGGTACCGGAGACCCAGTACTTC.

This sequence joins TRBV19 and TRBJ2-1, with 10 positions matching TRBD2. J gave up 2 bases and V 2 bases, and 0 bases lay outside the gene matches. CDR1 and CDR2 from the germline V gene are LNHDA and SQIVND (reference sequence). This CDR3 comprises 15 residues. The CDR3 DNA reads as TGTGCCAGTAGTATAAGCGGGGGGGCCTACAATGAGCAGTTCTTC. This sequence encodes CASSISGGAYNEQFF.

The rearrangement joins TRBV19 to TRBJ1-1, with a possible D match to TRBD1 (5 bases). This CDR3 has 14 residues. V dropped 3 bases and J dropped 0 bases, with 8 bases sitting between them. The germline V gene has CDR1 LNHDA and CDR2 SQIVND (reference sequence). The DNA of the CDR3 is TGTGCCAGTAGTATTACAGGAGTGAACACTGAAGCTTTCTTT. Translated: CASSITGVNTEAFF.

The rearrangement links TRBV9 to TRBJ1-2; D unresolved. Germline V gives CDR1 SGDLS, CDR2 YYNGEE. The CDR3 loop spans 13 amino acids. V shed 0 bases and J shed 6 bases, with 9 bases lying between them. The CDR3 sequence is CASSVVPGDGYTF. DNA for the CDR3: TGTGCCAGCAGCGTAGTACCCGGGGATGGCTACACCTTC.

This clone appeared a few times. Written as DNA, the CDR3 is TGTGCCAGTAGGACAGTCGACATCAACTCTGGAAACACCATATATTTT. It translates to CASRTVDINSGNTIYF. This chain links TRBV19 with TRBJ1-3; tentatively, D is TRBD1 (5 bases). This CDR3 spans 16 amino acids. CDR1 is LNHDA and CDR2 is SQIVND in the germline V gene (reference sequence). The germline V and J ends were trimmed by 6 bases and 0 bases, with 15 bases remaining between them. The variable domain in full, with the rest retrieved from reference TRBV19 and TRBJ1-3, is DGGITQSPKYLFRKEGQNVTLSCEQNLNHDAMYWYRQDPGQGLRLIYYSQIVNDFQKGDIAEGYSVSREKKESFPLTVTSAQKNPTAFYLCASRTVDINSGNTIYFGEGSWLTVV.

This rearrangement joins TRBV15 to TRBJ1-2; TRBD1 matches at 8 bases. The CDR3 has 13 amino acids. Germline trimming cut 5 bases from V and 4 bases from J; bases unmatched to any gene: 3. Per germline, CDR1 LNHNV and CDR2 YYDKDF (reference sequence). The CDR3: CATSRGQGYGYTF. The CDR3 DNA follows: TGTGCCACCAGCCGAGGACAGGGCTATGGCTACACCTTC. Drawing the rest from reference TRBV15 and TRBJ1-2, the complete variable domain is DAMVIQNPRYQVTQFGKPVTLSCSQTLNHNVMYWYQQKSSQAPKLLFHYYDKDFNNEADTPDNFQSRRPNTSFCFLDIRSPGLGDTAMYLCATSRGQGYGYTFGSGTRLTVV.

This clone was observed once. V usage is TRBV5-1 and J usage is TRBJ1-1; unclear D gene. The CDR3 has 14 residues. Trimming shortened V by 0 bases and J by 6 bases, and 12 bases separated the two germline ends. CDR1 is SGHRS and CDR2 is YFSETQ in the germline V gene. The DNA of the CDR3 is TGCGCCAGCAGCTTGGGACAAGATTCCGCTGAAGCTTTCTTT. Translating gives CASSLGQDSAEAFF.

V and J are TRBV18 and TRBJ1-5; D is unclear. Germline loops: CDR1 KGHSH, CDR2 LQKENI. The CDR3 is 13 residues long. V shed 4 bases and J shed 3 bases, with 7 bases lying between them. The CDR3 here is CASSRVFNQPQHF. The CDR3 bases are TGTGCCAGCTCACGCGTCTTCAATCAGCCCCAGCATTTT.

The sample holds one count of this clone. This sequence joins TRBV5-1 and TRBJ1-2; D perhaps matches TRBD1 (5 bases). The V gene lost 4 bases and the J gene lost 0 bases, with 10 bases spanning the gap. CDR1 and CDR2 (germline): SGHRS, YFSETQ. CDR3 length equals 14 residues. The CDR3 region has the DNA TGCGCCAGCAGCCCCAGGGTAGCTAACTATGGCTACACCTTC. The encoded protein is CASSPRVANYGYTF.

V usage is TRBV6-5 and J usage is TRBJ2-3, with D unclear. Trimming shortened V by 0 bases and J by 2 bases, and 6 bases separated the two germline ends. This CDR3 has 14 residues. The germline V gene encodes CDR1 MNHEY and CDR2 SVGAGI. The CDR3 region is CASSYSLATDTQYF. CDR3 DNA: TGTGCCAGCAGTTACTCCCTGGCCACAGATACGCAGTATTTT.

The chain carries TRBV5-4 and TRBJ2-7; no reliable D call. V dropped 4 bases and J dropped 0 bases, with 14 bases sitting between them. The CDR3 covers 15 residues. In germline, CDR1 is SGHNT, CDR2 YYREEE (reference sequence). The CDR3, as DNA: TGTGCCAGCAGCCCCTCGGGTTATAGCTCCTACGAGCAGTACTTC. Protein sequence: CASSPSGYSSYEQYF.

This rearrangement joins TRBV9 to TRBJ2-5; 9 nucleotides agree with TRBD2. The V and J ends lost 2 bases and 4 bases, in that order; junction bases with no gene match: 9. CDR1 and CDR2 (germline): SGDLS, YYNGEE. CDR3 length: 16 residues. Written as DNA, the CDR3 is TGTGCCAGCAGCGTTAGCGGGGGCCAAGGGGCAGAGACCCAGTACTTC. Its translation: CASSVSGGQGAETQYF.

As DNA, the CDR3 is TGTGCCAGCACCCTGGACAGGGGTATGAATTCACCCCTCCACTTT. Translating gives CASTLDRGMNSPLHF. The gene calls are TRBV27 and TRBJ1-6; 9 bases agree with TRBD1. The V segment lost 7 bases and the J segment 7 bases; nucleotides outside the gene matches: 8. Germline V gene lookup returns CDR1 MNHEY and CDR2 SMNVEV (reference sequence). The CDR3 is 15 amino acids.

The J gene is TRBJ2-7, the V gene TRBV7-2; 9 bases align to TRBD2. Per germline, CDR1 SGHTA and CDR2 FQGNSA. The CDR3 spans 13 residues. Trimming removed 5 bases from V and 7 bases from J; junction bases left unmatched: 6. The CDR3 nucleotides read TGTGCCAGCAGCCAGCGGGGGGCCGGGGAGCAGTACTTC. Translation: CASSQRGAGEQYF.

The chain is built from TRBV6-6 and TRBJ2-7; 7 bases are shared with TRBD2. J lost 4 bases, V lost 2 bases, and 2 bases had no gene match. CDR3 length: 13 amino acids. The germline CDR1 and CDR2 sequences are MNHNY and SVGAGI (reference sequence). The CDR3 DNA sequence: TGTGCCAGCAGTTACGACGGGGGGTACGAGCAGTACTTC. This codes for CASSYDGGYEQYF.

The chain uses TRBV27 and TRBJ1-2, with 9 bases identical to TRBD1. Germline V CDR1 and CDR2: MNHEY, SMNVEV (reference sequence). With 6 bases clipped from V and 7 bases from J, the junction kept 9 bases outside the gene matches. The CDR3 covers 14 residues. For the CDR3, the DNA is TGTGCCAGCAGGGCACCACAGGGGGCGGGTGGCTACACCTTC. Protein sequence: CASRAPQGAGGYTF.

In DNA, the CDR3 is TGCGCCAGCACCCCTTCGATTAGGGGCATGAACACTGAAGCTTTCTTT. Protein: CASTPSIRGMNTEAFF. This chain connects TRBV23-1 to TRBJ1-1; perhaps TRBD1 as D (5 bases). TRBV23-1 is noted as an ORF with a role that remains uncertain. V lost 7 bases and J 0 bases, leaving 18 bases between the germline ends. This CDR3 is 16 amino acids long.

V is TRBV4-3 and J is TRBJ1-2, with D perhaps matching TRBD1 (6 bases). The CDR3 extends over 13 amino acids. V was cut by 1 base and J by 8 bases, with 11 bases left in between. Germline V gives CDR1 LGHNA, CDR2 YSLEER. The CDR3 protein is CASSQVGTIGYTF. As DNA, the CDR3 is TGCGCCAGCAGCCAAGTGGGGACAATCGGCTACACCTTC.

This clone was seen more than once but under ten times. CDR3 region: CASSQITGGDGSWDEQYF. The CDR3 bases are TGTGCCAGCAGCCAAATAACAGGGGGCGACGGTTCATGGGACGAGCAGTACTTC. The V and J genes are TRBV7-8 and TRBJ2-7, with 9 nucleotides matching TRBD1. CDR1 and CDR2 (germline): SGHVS, FQNEAQ. The CDR3 has 18 amino acids. V trimming: 5 bases; J trimming: 5 bases; junction bases outside the gene matches: 19.

This clone was counted between two and nine times. The gene calls are TRBV4-1 and TRBJ1-4, with 7 bases matching TRBD1. The CDR3 has 15 residues. The ends lost 4 bases at V and 4 bases at J; junction bases unmatched: 6. Germline V CDR1 and CDR2: MGHRA, YSYEKL. The CDR3 region is CASSLIGQDNEKLFF. As DNA, the CDR3 is TGCGCCAGCAGCCTCATAGGACAGGATAATGAAAAACTGTTTTTT.